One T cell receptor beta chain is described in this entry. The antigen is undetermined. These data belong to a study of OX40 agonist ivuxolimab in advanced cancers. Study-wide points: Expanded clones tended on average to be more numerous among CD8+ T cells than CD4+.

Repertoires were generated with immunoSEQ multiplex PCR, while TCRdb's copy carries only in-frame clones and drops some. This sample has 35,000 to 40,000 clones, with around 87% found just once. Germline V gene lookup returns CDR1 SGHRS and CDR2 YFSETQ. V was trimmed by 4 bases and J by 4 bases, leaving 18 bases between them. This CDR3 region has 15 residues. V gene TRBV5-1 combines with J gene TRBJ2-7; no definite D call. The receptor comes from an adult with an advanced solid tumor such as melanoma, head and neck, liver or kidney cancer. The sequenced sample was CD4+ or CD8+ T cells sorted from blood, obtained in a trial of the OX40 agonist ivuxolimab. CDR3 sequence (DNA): TGCGCCAGCAGCCAAGGGCCTGCCTTGGAGTACGAGCAGTACTTC. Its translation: CASSQGPALEYEQYF.